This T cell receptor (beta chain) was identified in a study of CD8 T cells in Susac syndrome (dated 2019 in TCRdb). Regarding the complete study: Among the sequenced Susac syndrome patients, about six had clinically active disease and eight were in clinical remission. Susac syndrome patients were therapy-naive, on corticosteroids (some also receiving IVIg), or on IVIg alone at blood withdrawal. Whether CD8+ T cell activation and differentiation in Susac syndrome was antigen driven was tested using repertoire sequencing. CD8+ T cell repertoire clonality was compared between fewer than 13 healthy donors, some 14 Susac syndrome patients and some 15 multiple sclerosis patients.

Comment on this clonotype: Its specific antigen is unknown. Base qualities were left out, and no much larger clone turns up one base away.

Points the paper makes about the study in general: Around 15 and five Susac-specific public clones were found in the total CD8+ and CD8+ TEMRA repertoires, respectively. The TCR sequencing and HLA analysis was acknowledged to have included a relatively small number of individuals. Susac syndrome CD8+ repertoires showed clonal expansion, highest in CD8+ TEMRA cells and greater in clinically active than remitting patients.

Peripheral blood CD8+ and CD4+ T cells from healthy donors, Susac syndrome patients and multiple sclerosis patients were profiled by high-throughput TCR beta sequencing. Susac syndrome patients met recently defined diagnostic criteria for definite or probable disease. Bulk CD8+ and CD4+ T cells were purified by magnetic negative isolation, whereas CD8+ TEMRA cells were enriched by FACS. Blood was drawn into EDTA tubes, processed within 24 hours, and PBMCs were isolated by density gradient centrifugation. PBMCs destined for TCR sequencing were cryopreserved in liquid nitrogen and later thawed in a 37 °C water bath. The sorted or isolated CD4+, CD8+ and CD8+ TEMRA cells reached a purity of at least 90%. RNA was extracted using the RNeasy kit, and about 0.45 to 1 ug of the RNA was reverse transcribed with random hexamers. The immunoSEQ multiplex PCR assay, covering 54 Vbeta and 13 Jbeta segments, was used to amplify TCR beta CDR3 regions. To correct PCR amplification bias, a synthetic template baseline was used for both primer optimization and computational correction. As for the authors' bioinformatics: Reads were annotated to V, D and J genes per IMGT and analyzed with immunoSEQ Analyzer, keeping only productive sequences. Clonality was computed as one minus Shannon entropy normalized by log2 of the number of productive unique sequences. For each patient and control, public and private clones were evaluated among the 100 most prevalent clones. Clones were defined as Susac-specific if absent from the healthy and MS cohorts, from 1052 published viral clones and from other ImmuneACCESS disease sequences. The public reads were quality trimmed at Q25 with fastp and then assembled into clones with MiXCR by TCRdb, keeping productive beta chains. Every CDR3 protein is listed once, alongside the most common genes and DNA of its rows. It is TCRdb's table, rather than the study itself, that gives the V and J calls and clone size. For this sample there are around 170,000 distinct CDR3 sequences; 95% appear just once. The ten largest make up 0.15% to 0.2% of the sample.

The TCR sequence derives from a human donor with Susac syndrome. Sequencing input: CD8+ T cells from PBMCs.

CDR3 sequence: CASGNSGANVLTF. The bases read TGTGCCTCCGGGAACTCTGGGGCCAACGTCCTGACTTTC. The chain joins TRBV19 to TRBJ2-6; the D gene is perhaps TRBD2, on 5 matching bases. The V end loses 11 bases and the J end loses 0 bases, and a stretch of 8 bases separates them. The germline V gene (reference sequence) gives CDR1 as LNHDA and CDR2 as SQIVND. The CDR3 goes from the cysteine to the phenylalanine over 13 residues. Only the CDR3 part of the read is kept: 39 bases, read in frame from the first base.